What follows are 31 T cell receptor beta chains derived from one specimen sequenced in a study of T cell responses to AZD1222 COVID-19 vaccine. Here immunoSEQ multiplex PCR was the method, and the copy in TCRdb shows in-frame clones only, minus some. The sample consists of about 99,000 clones, approximately 89% of them appearing once. Sample: peripheral blood, taken on day 0 of AZD1222 vaccination. The receptors were gathered from an adult in good health.

The chain carries TRBV20-1 and TRBJ2-1, with D tentatively TRBD2 (5 bases). Per germline, CDR1 DFQATT and CDR2 SNEGSKA (reference sequence). This CDR3 region has 15 residues. V lost 3 bases and J lost 7, with 19 bases in between. CDR3 region: CSASDFRGSRNEQFF. In DNA form, the CDR3 reads TGCAGTGCTAGTGACTTCCGGGGATCGAGGAATGAGCAGTTCTTC.

The chain carries TRBV19 and TRBJ1-4; D not certain. Germline CDR1 reads LNHDA; CDR2 reads SQIVND (reference sequence). The germline V and J ends were trimmed by 4 bases and 0 bases, with 6 bases remaining between them. This CDR3 is 14 amino acids long. The DNA for the CDR3 is TGTGCCAGTAGTAGCGACACAACTAATGAAAAACTGTTTTTT. Its translation: CASSSDTTNEKLFF.

This clone came up once. The chain uses TRBV5-1 and TRBJ1-3; maybe TRBD1 (5 bases). The CDR3 sequence is 18 residues long. The ends were cut back, 2 bases at V and 1 base at J, with 19 bases in the middle. CDR1 SGHRS and CDR2 YFSETQ come from the germline V gene. CDR3 sequence: CASSFGGVQGGSGNTIYF. CDR3 DNA: TGCGCCAGCAGCTTTGGGGGGGTCCAGGGAGGATCTGGAAACACCATATATTTT.

This clone showed up just a few times. Other DNA sequences of this sample code for an identical CDR3. V gene TRBV6-2 or TRBV6-3 combines with J gene TRBJ1-1; 8 bases are shared with TRBD1. The CDR3 runs 15 residues. The V gene end was trimmed by 4 bases and the J gene end by 1 base; junction bases not matched to a gene: 5. Germline V gene data show CDR1 as MNHEY and CDR2 as SVGEGT. The CDR3, as DNA: TGTGCCAGCAGTTCTCGGACAGGGTCGAACACTGAAGCTTTCTTT. Protein sequence: CASSSRTGSNTEAFF.

The V gene is TRBV19, the J gene TRBJ1-1; 9 bases fit TRBD1. The CDR3 runs to 16 residues. CDR1 is LNHDA, CDR2 SQIVND, per germline (reference sequence). Germline trimming cut 4 bases from V and 6 bases from J; bases unmatched to any gene: 12. DNA for the CDR3: TGTGCCAGTAGTACCCAGGGACAGGGAAGGGATCCTGAAGCTTTCTTT. It translates to CASSTQGQGRDPEAFF.

This clone came up a few times. The rearrangement joins TRBV4-2 to TRBJ2-7, with TRBD1 identical over 7 bases. Germline CDR1 reads LGHNA; CDR2 reads YNFKEQ. The V segment lost 3 bases and the J segment 0 bases; nucleotides outside the gene matches: 5. The length of the CDR3 is 15 residues. CDR3 nucleotides: TGTGCCAGCAGCCAGGGAGAGGGGGCCTCCTACGAGCAGTACTTC. Protein sequence: CASSQGEGASYEQYF.

The chain uses TRBV7-9 and TRBJ2-7, with D hard to call. V was pared by 8 bases and J by 8 bases, with 10 bases between. The CDR3 spans 10 residues. Germline assignment: CDR1 SEHNR and CDR2 FQNEAQ (reference sequence). The CDR3 sequence: CASGAQQQYF. For the CDR3, the DNA is TGTGCCAGCGGTGCCCAGCAGCAGTACTTC.

The V call is TRBV28, the J call TRBJ1-1, with TRBD1 as a possible D gene (5 bases). The CDR3 runs to 14 residues. The germline CDR1 and CDR2 sequences are MDHEN and SYDVKM. Trimming took 6 bases from V and 5 from J, leaving 16 bases between them. The CDR3 DNA reads as TGTGCCAGCAGACCGCCCGGGACTTGGACTGAAGCTTTCTTT. It is translated as CASRPPGTWTEAFF. Looking up the rest from reference TRBV28 and TRBJ1-1 gives the full variable domain: DVKVTQSSRYLVKRTGEKVFLECVQDMDHENMFWYRQDPGLGLRLIYFSYDVKMKEKGDIPEGYSVSREKKERFSLILESASTNQTSMYLCASRPPGTWTEAFFGQGTRLTVV.

Here the CDR3 DNA reads TGTGCCAGCATGATACAGCTATTGAACACTGAAGCTTTCTTT. This codes for CASMIQLLNTEAFF. The rearrangement joins TRBV6-5 to TRBJ1-1; D unresolved. Germline-derived CDR1 and CDR2 are MNHEY and SVGAGI. The CDR3 has 14 residues. V was shortened by 7 bases and J by 0 bases, with 12 bases between the two germline ends.

This rearrangement joins TRBV6-2 or TRBV6-3 to TRBJ2-7, with D unclear. CDR1 is MNHEY and CDR2 is SVGEGT in the germline V gene. This CDR3 region has 15 residues. The V gene lost 2 bases and the J gene lost 2 bases, with 13 bases spanning the gap. The CDR3 spells CASSYHSDGTYEQYF. The DNA for the CDR3 is TGTGCCAGCAGTTACCACTCAGACGGTACCTACGAGCAGTACTTC.

On this clone itself: One end of the junction varies from germline; a read error may be responsible. The chain joins TRBV7-7 to TRBJ2-2; 13 bases agree with TRBD2. Looked up from germline, CDR1 is SSHAT and CDR2 is FNYEAQ (reference sequence). The CDR3 totals 16 residues. The CDR3 spells CASKRTSGGRTGELFF. The CDR3 coding sequence is TGTGCTAGCAAAAGGACTAGCGGGGGCAGGACCGGGGAGCTGTTTTTT.

The CDR3 region is CASSGGTEAFF. Written as DNA, the CDR3 is TGTGCCAGCAGCGGTGGCACTGAAGCTTTCTTT. This chain uses TRBV6-2 or TRBV6-3 with TRBJ1-1; D gene ambiguous. V lost 6 bases and J lost 4, with 6 bases in between. This CDR3 is built from 11 residues. The germline gives CDR1 MNHEY, CDR2 SVGEGT.

The rearrangement joins TRBV28 to TRBJ1-6; the match to TRBD1 covers 8 bases. CDR1 and CDR2 from the germline V gene are MDHEN and SYDVKM. There are 15 residues in the CDR3. Trimming took 3 bases from V and 7 from J; bases not matched to a gene: 5. CDR3 in amino acids: CASSFRTGRNSPLHF. CDR3 DNA: TGTGCCAGCAGTTTCCGGACAGGGAGGAATTCACCCCTCCACTTT.

The V call is TRBV7-8, the J call TRBJ2-7; the match to TRBD1 covers 9 bases. CDR1 and CDR2 (germline): SGHVS, FQNEAQ. Trimming took 2 bases from V and 1 from J; bases not matched to a gene: 3. This CDR3 has 15 amino acids. This CDR3 is CASSLPGTGSYEQYF. The CDR3 bases are TGTGCCAGCAGCTTACCCGGGACAGGGTCCTACGAGCAGTACTTC.

This rearrangement joins TRBV4-3 to TRBJ2-7; 9 positions agree with TRBD2. V was clipped by 1 base and J by 1 base; unmatched bases: 2. Germline CDR1 LGHNA, CDR2 YSLEER. The CDR3 sequence is 15 residues long. The CDR3 is CASSQVTSGSYEQYF. Here the CDR3 DNA reads TGCGCCAGCAGCCAAGTGACTAGCGGATCCTACGAGCAGTACTTC.

V gene TRBV6-5 combines with J gene TRBJ1-2; 7 bases are shared with TRBD1. V was pared by 7 bases and J by 1 base, with 9 bases of the junction left unmatched. Germline V gene lookup returns CDR1 MNHEY and CDR2 SVGAGI. This CDR3 comprises 15 residues. CDR3 nucleotides: TGTGCCAGCAACGACCAGGGGGGCGGTAACTATGGCTACACCTTC. Translation gives CASNDQGGGNYGYTF.

The rearrangement links TRBV7-2 to TRBJ1-2, with 7 bases aligning to TRBD1. The J segment lost 0 bases and the V segment lost 4 bases, leaving 5 bases of the junction unmatched. Germline CDR1 is SGHTA and CDR2 is FQGNSA. This CDR3 spans 15 amino acids. In nucleotides, the CDR3 is TGTGCCAGCAGCTCCACAGGGGCAACTAACTATGGCTACACCTTC. This translates into CASSSTGATNYGYTF.

V is TRBV20-1 and J is TRBJ2-5, with D uncertain. This CDR3 is built from 13 residues. Germline V gene lookup returns CDR1 DFQATT and CDR2 SNEGSKA (reference sequence). The germline V and J ends were trimmed by 3 bases and 7 bases, with 15 bases remaining between them. The CDR3 protein is CSASAPGVGTQYF. CDR3 coding DNA: TGCAGTGCTAGTGCCCCAGGAGTGGGGACCCAGTACTTC.

A few counts support this clone. This sequence joins TRBV29-1 and TRBJ1-1, with 10 bases aligning to TRBD1. V dropped 7 bases and J dropped 1; count of bases not matched to a gene: 6. Germline loops: CDR1 SQVTM, CDR2 ANQGSEA. The CDR3 covers 14 residues. CDR3 DNA: TGCAGCGCCCAGGACAGGGGGAGGAACACTGAAGCTTTCTTT. Protein product: CSAQDRGRNTEAFF.

The rearrangement links TRBV4-1 to TRBJ1-2, with D maybe TRBD1 (5 bases). The CDR3 totals 14 residues. V gave up 3 bases and J gave up 4 bases, with 12 bases separating them. Germline loops: CDR1 MGHRA, CDR2 YSYEKL. DNA for the CDR3: TGCGCCAGCAGCCACGCCGACAGACCCTATGGCTACACCTTC. Residues: CASSHADRPYGYTF.

CDR3 residues: CASSVTLTTDTQYF. CDR3 DNA sequence: TGTGCCAGCAGCGTGACCCTGACGACCGATACGCAGTATTTT. V and J are TRBV9 and TRBJ2-3; D not certain. CDR3 length: 14 amino acids. Trimming cost V 2 bases and J 6 bases, with 13 bases left between them. Germline V lookup: CDR1 SGDLS, CDR2 YYNGEE.

V gene TRBV30 combines with J gene TRBJ1-1; unclear D gene. Trimming stripped 3 bases from V and 8 bases from J, with 10 bases between. The CDR3 extends over 11 amino acids. Germline CDR1 is GTSNPN and CDR2 is SVGIG (reference sequence). The CDR3 is CAWSLRAEAFF. The CDR3 DNA sequence: TGTGCCTGGAGCCTTAGGGCAGAAGCTTTCTTT. The whole variable domain, filled in from reference TRBV30 and TRBJ1-1, reads SQTIHQWPATLVQPVGSPLSLECTVEGTSNPNLYWYRQAAGRGLQLLFYSVGIGQISSEVPQNLSASRPQDRQFILSSKKLLLSDSGFYLCAWSLRAEAFFGQGTRLTVV.

The chain joins TRBV6-2 or TRBV6-3 to TRBJ2-3; the match to TRBD1 covers 8 bases. J was trimmed by 1 base and V by 5 bases; bases with no gene match: 5. The germline V gene has CDR1 MNHEY and CDR2 SVGEGT. The CDR3 totals 15 residues. The CDR3 sequence: CASSDPGQGTDTQYF. The CDR3 DNA reads as TGTGCCAGCAGTGACCCGGGACAGGGCACAGATACGCAGTATTTT.

The chain joins TRBV4-2 to TRBJ1-2, with D hard to call. Germline values: CDR1 LGHNA, CDR2 YNFKEQ. The length of the CDR3 is 13 residues. Trimming removed 4 bases from V and 6 bases from J, with 12 bases in between. CDR3 nucleotides: TGTGCCAGCAGCCCTTGGTCCGAGGATGGCTACACCTTC. Translating gives CASSPWSEDGYTF.

The DNA of the CDR3 is TGTGCCAGCTCACGGGATCCATCAGGGATACAGTATGGCTACACCTTC. Protein product: CASSRDPSGIQYGYTF. The V and J genes are TRBV18 and TRBJ1-2; weak D call: TRBD1 (5 bases). Germline loops: CDR1 KGHSH, CDR2 LQKENI. V shed 4 bases and J shed 5 bases, with 20 bases lying between them. The CDR3 is made up of 16 amino acids.

CDR3 amino acids: CASTLLAGGSRKYEQYF. The DNA of the CDR3 is TGTGCCAGCACCCTATTAGCGGGGGGGTCAAGGAAGTACGAGCAGTACTTC. V usage is TRBV5-6 and J usage is TRBJ2-7, with TRBD2 identical over 11 bases. CDR1 and CDR2 from the germline V gene are SGHDT and YYEEEE. The CDR3 extends over 17 amino acids. V shed 6 bases and J 4 bases; nucleotides not matched to a gene: 15.

V is TRBV4-1 and J is TRBJ1-3, with a possible D match to TRBD1 (5 bases). The germline V and J ends were trimmed by 3 bases and 4 bases, with 16 bases remaining between them. CDR3 length: 16 amino acids. Per the germline V gene, CDR1 is MGHRA and CDR2 is YSYEKL. As DNA, the CDR3 is TGCGCCAGCAGCCATATCCTCAGGGTAAAAGGAAACACCATATATTTT. It translates to CASSHILRVKGNTIYF.

This clone is deemed medium-sized. The chain carries TRBV15 and TRBJ2-2; TRBD2 matches 10 bases. From germline, CDR1 is LNHNV and CDR2 YYDKDF (reference sequence). Trimming at V came to 4 bases and at J to 3 bases, leaving 2 bases not matched to a gene. This CDR3 contains 15 residues. The CDR3 protein is CATSTGLADTGELFF. DNA of the CDR3: TGTGCCACCAGCACCGGACTAGCGGACACCGGGGAGCTGTTTTTT.

This chain uses TRBV11-2 with TRBJ1-6; the D is unclear. The CDR3 runs to 16 residues. Looked up from germline, CDR1 is SGHAT and CDR2 is FQNNGV. Trimming stripped 1 base from V and 0 bases from J, with 7 bases between. The CDR3 sequence: CASSLGRGSYNSPLHF. The CDR3 coding sequence is TGTGCCAGCAGCTTAGGTCGAGGCTCCTATAATTCACCCCTCCACTTT.

The rearrangement uses TRBV6-6 and TRBJ2-1; perhaps TRBD2 as D (6 bases). Trimming shortened V by 6 bases and J by 7 bases, and 13 bases separated the two germline ends. Per germline, CDR1 MNHNY and CDR2 SVGAGI (reference sequence). The CDR3 sequence is 13 residues long. This CDR3 is CASSPRETNEQFF. CDR3 in DNA: TGTGCCAGCAGCCCCCGGGAGACTAATGAGCAGTTCTTC.

The chain recombines TRBV7-6 with TRBJ1-3, with D possibly being TRBD1 (6 bases). Germline CDR1 SGHVS, CDR2 FNYEAQ. This CDR3 region has 16 residues. V dropped 5 bases and J dropped 4 bases, with 18 bases sitting between them. CDR3 in amino acids: CASSPQVGGSGNTIYF. CDR3 DNA: TGTGCCAGCAGCCCCCAAGTGGGGGGCTCGGGAAACACCATATATTTT.